These 14 T cell receptor beta chains share one sample of origin, sequenced in a study of cytomegalovirus exposure and HLA in healthy donors. PCR involved 60 Vbeta and 13 Jbeta primers. Sequenced by immunoSEQ multiplex PCR; TCRdb stores in-frame clones only, minus some. The table has 150,000 to 200,000 clones, 60% to 80% seen once; the top ten hold around 0.96%. Input material: PBMCs. The receptors were gathered from a woman aged 45-65 years in good health and CMV-seropositive.

The chain couples TRBV7-2 to TRBJ2-7; the D gene is possibly TRBD1 (5 bases). Deletions cut 6 bases from V and 6 bases from J, with 15 bases between. The germline CDR1 and CDR2 sequences are SGHTA and FQGNSA. This CDR3 contains 13 residues. The DNA of the CDR3 is TGTGCCAGCAGTCGCCCGGCAGGGATCGAGCAGTACTTC. This codes for CASSRPAGIEQYF. The variable domain in full, completed from reference TRBV7-2 and TRBJ2-7, reads GAGVSQSPSNKVTEKGKDVELRCDPISGHTALYWYRQSLGQGLEFLIYFQGNSAPDKSGLPSDRFSAERTGGSVSTLTIQRTQQEDSAVYLCASSRPAGIEQYFGPGTRLTVT.

For the CDR3, the DNA is TGCGCCAGCAGCCAACGACCTAGCGGGGTGGCCTACGAGCAGTACTTC. Its translation: CASSQRPSGVAYEQYF. The chain carries TRBV4-1 and TRBJ2-5; the match to TRBD2 covers 9 bases. The DNA end is more similar to TRBJ2-7, so the J call may be wrong. The germline CDR1 and CDR2 sequences are MGHRA and YSYEKL. This CDR3 spans 16 amino acids.

This sequence joins TRBV7-2 and TRBJ1-1; perhaps TRBD1 as D (5 bases). Per germline, CDR1 SGHTA and CDR2 FQGNSA. This CDR3 region has 11 residues. Trimming took 5 bases from V and 7 from J, leaving 8 bases between them. In DNA, the CDR3 is TGTGCCAGCAGCCAGGGCGGTGAAGCTTTCTTT. Its protein is CASSQGGEAFF.

This clone appeared a few times. The CDR3, as DNA: TGTGCCAGCAGCATTAGACTAGCGGACTCCTACAATGAGCAGTTCTTC. Amino acid sequence: CASSIRLADSYNEQFF. This chain connects TRBV11-2 to TRBJ2-1; TRBD2 matches 9 bases. From germline, CDR1 is SGHAT and CDR2 FQNNGV. This CDR3 contains 16 residues. Losses at the gene ends were 5 bases for V and 0 bases for J; bases not matched to a gene: 5.

The chain employs TRBV10-1 and TRBJ1-1, with TRBD1 as a possible D gene (6 bases). The CDR3 is made up of 13 amino acids. V shed 0 bases and J shed 5 bases, with 7 bases lying between them. The V gene's germline CDR1 is WNHNN and CDR2 SYGVQD (reference sequence). The CDR3 loop is CASSESTGTEAFF. In nucleotides, the CDR3 is TGCGCCAGCAGTGAGTCGACAGGAACTGAAGCTTTCTTT.

This chain uses TRBV5-6 with TRBJ2-3, with D possibly matching TRBD2 (5 bases). Germline V gene data show CDR1 as SGHDT and CDR2 as YYEEEE. V lost 3 bases, J lost 4 bases, and 12 bases lay in between. The CDR3 is made up of 14 amino acids. The CDR3 region is CASSSSRGSDTQYF. As DNA, the CDR3 is TGTGCCAGCAGCTCTAGTCGGGGATCAGATACGCAGTATTTT.

V usage is TRBV10-2 and J usage is TRBJ2-3; TRBD2 matches 12 bases. This CDR3 has 17 residues. The germline CDR1 and CDR2 sequences are WSHSY and SAAADI. With 6 bases clipped from V and 3 bases from J, the junction kept 10 bases outside the gene matches. CDR3 DNA: TGCGCCAGCAGCGCACCCCACACTAGCGGGAGGACAGATACGCAGTATTTT. This gives the protein CASSAPHTSGRTDTQYF.

This sequence joins TRBV4-1 and TRBJ2-7, with D perhaps TRBD2 (5 bases). Germline CDR1 and CDR2: MGHRA and YSYEKL. The CDR3 runs 14 residues. V shed 0 bases and J shed 1 base, with 7 bases lying between them. CDR3 sequence reads: CASSQELVSYEQYF. The CDR3, as DNA: TGCGCCAGCAGCCAAGAACTAGTATCCTACGAGCAGTACTTC.

The CDR3 region has the DNA TGTGCCTTTAGGCCTAGCGGGAACCAAGAGACCCAGTACTTC. It translates to CAFRPSGNQETQYF. The chain links TRBV7-9 to TRBJ2-5, with 9 bases identical to TRBD2. The CDR3 is made up of 14 amino acids. The V gene's germline CDR1 is SEHNR and CDR2 FQNEAQ (reference sequence). J lost 0 bases, V lost 11 bases, and 7 bases had no gene match.

The chain has TRBV5-6 and TRBJ1-4; D may be TRBD1 (6 bases). This CDR3 spans 14 amino acids. The germline V and J ends were trimmed by 8 bases and 8 bases, with 19 bases remaining between them. Looked up from germline, CDR1 is SGHDT and CDR2 is YYEEEE. For the CDR3, the DNA is TGTGCCAGTACCTTGGGGGCAAGAATGGAAAAACTGTTTTTT. It translates to CASTLGARMEKLFF.

The rearrangement joins TRBV29-1 to TRBJ2-5; TRBD2 is a possible D gene (6 bases). The J call may be in error: the DNA end matches TRBJ2-7 better. CDR3 length: 13 amino acids. In germline, CDR1 is SQVTM, CDR2 ANQGSEA. CDR3 in DNA: TGCAGCGTTGGGGCTAGCGTCAACTACGAGCAGTACTTC. Translated, it gives CSVGASVNYEQYF.

This sequence joins TRBV19 and TRBJ2-5, with 11 bases identical to TRBD1. CDR1 and CDR2 from the germline V gene are LNHDA and SQIVND (reference sequence). With 5 bases clipped from V and 5 bases from J, the junction kept 10 bases outside the gene matches. The CDR3 has 16 residues. The CDR3 reads CASSARTGGVEETQYF. CDR3 nucleotide sequence: TGTGCCAGTAGTGCCCGGACAGGGGGCGTTGAGGAGACCCAGTACTTC.

The CDR3 coding sequence is TGTGCCAGCTCACCCGGGGAAGGAGGAGGGGAGACCCAGTACTTC. Residues: CASSPGEGGGETQYF. V is TRBV18 and J is TRBJ2-5, with TRBD2 as a possible D gene (6 bases). Trimming pared 3 bases from V and 5 bases from J, leaving 16 bases between. Germline loops: CDR1 KGHSH, CDR2 LQKENI. CDR3 length: 15 amino acids.

The CDR3 sequence is CASSLDGKHGYTF. DNA for the CDR3: TGCGCCAGCAGCTTGGACGGGAAACATGGCTACACCTTC. J is TRBJ1-2 and V is TRBV5-1, with no clear D. This CDR3 is built from 13 residues. V lost 0 bases to trimming and J lost 6 bases, with 9 bases between them. Germline V gene sequence: CDR1 SGHRS, CDR2 YFSETQ.